The entry that follows covers one TCR beta chain sequence. What it recognizes is unknown. Germline V gene sequence: CDR1 SGHVS, CDR2 FNYEAQ. Trimming took off 5 bases at V and 0 bases at J, with 17 bases between the two ends. The CDR3 extends over 17 amino acids. The data originate from a study of cytomegalovirus exposure and HLA in healthy donors. The study, taken as a whole, reports: In a later analysis, a missense DCLRE1C variant was linked to TCR beta V- and J-gene trimming.

Primers for the PCR totalled 60 Vbeta and 13 Jbeta. Profiling relied on immunoSEQ multiplex PCR, and the TCRdb table lists in-frame clones only, not all of them. Among about 120,000 clones, 70% to 75% were seen once, and the ten largest hold 6% to 8%. The clonotype comes from a male donor in good health and CMV-seronegative. The rearrangement links TRBV7-6 to TRBJ1-5; perhaps TRBD1 as D (5 bases). Sequencing input: PBMCs. CDR3 DNA sequence: TGTGCCAGCAGCCCCTGGGGGGACTCCGTTAGCAATCAGCCCCAGCATTTT. Encoded protein: CASSPWGDSVSNQPQHF.